The 29 T cell receptor beta chains below were found in one sample sequenced in a study of T cell responses to AZD1222 COVID-19 vaccine. The assay was immunoSEQ multiplex PCR, and TCRdb's table has in-frame clones only and misses some. The sample yields 200,000 or so clones, around 92% seen once. This sample comprised peripheral blood, obtained on day 0 of AZD1222 vaccination. These receptors were taken from an adult in good health.

This chain connects TRBV2 to TRBJ1-3, with 7 bases that match TRBD1. Per germline, CDR1 SNHLY and CDR2 FYNNEI. CDR3 size: 15 residues. V trimming: 7 bases; J trimming: 0 bases; junction bases outside the gene matches: 6. Here the CDR3 DNA reads TGTGCCAGCAATGAGGGGGCCCACTCTGGAAACACCATATATTTT. Translating it yields CASNEGAHSGNTIYF.

This chain uses TRBV27 with TRBJ1-2; the D gene is possibly TRBD1 (5 bases). CDR3 length: 14 residues. Trimming cost V 5 bases and J 5 bases, with 15 bases left between them. CDR1 MNHEY and CDR2 SMNVEV come from the germline V gene (reference sequence). The CDR3 here is CASSREGRGYGYTF. CDR3 DNA sequence: TGTGCCAGCAGTCGAGAGGGGCGGGGGTATGGCTACACCTTC.

This clone occurred once. The chain has TRBV12-5 and TRBJ2-1, with 11 bases that match TRBD2. The CDR3 loop spans 16 amino acids. The junction had 8 bases not matched to a gene; V was cut back by 4 bases and J by 6 bases. Germline V gene data show CDR1 as LGHNT and CDR2 as FRNRAP. The CDR3 here is CASGWKKTSGANEQFF. The CDR3 DNA reads TGTGCTAGTGGTTGGAAAAAGACTAGCGGGGCCAATGAGCAGTTCTTC.

The rearrangement uses TRBV18 and TRBJ1-6; D is unresolved. This CDR3 comprises 15 residues. CDR1 and CDR2 (germline): KGHSH, LQKENI. The ends were cut back, 0 bases at V and 5 bases at J, with 8 bases in the middle. DNA for the CDR3: TGTGCCAGCTCACCACCTTCCAGCCATAATTCACCCCTCCACTTT. Protein product: CASSPPSSHNSPLHF.

The genes are TRBV7-2 and TRBJ1-5; D not certain. The CDR3 contains 14 residues. Trimming removed 3 bases from V and 3 bases from J, with 9 bases in between. The germline CDR1 and CDR2 sequences are SGHTA and FQGNSA. The CDR3 DNA reads TGTGCCAGCAGCTTTGAATTGTACAATCAGCCCCAGCATTTT. Its translation: CASSFELYNQPQHF.

This clone was detected only once. The CDR3 bases are TGTGCCAGCAGTTGGACTAGCGGTGTCTACAATGAGCAGTTCTTC. Protein product: CASSWTSGVYNEQFF. This rearrangement joins TRBV27 to TRBJ2-1; the match to TRBD2 covers 10 bases. Per the germline V gene, CDR1 is MNHEY and CDR2 is SMNVEV (reference sequence). The CDR3 covers 15 residues. With V trimmed by 4 bases and J by 3 bases, 3 bases remained unmatched.

The genes are TRBV11-3 and TRBJ2-1; 9 bases align to TRBD2. Germline CDR1 is SGHNT and CDR2 is YENEEA. The V gene end was trimmed by 3 bases and the J gene end by 1 base; junction bases not matched to a gene: 1. There are 15 residues in the CDR3. The CDR3 here is CASSLSGRSYNEQFF. CDR3 sequence (DNA): TGTGCCAGCAGCTTGAGCGGGAGGTCCTACAATGAGCAGTTCTTC. The variable domain in full, with the rest retrieved from reference TRBV11-3 and TRBJ2-1, is EAGVVQSPRYKIIEKKQPVAFWCNPISGHNTLYWYLQNLGQGPELLIRYENEEAVDDSQLPKDRFSAERLKGVDSTLKIQPAELGDSAVYLCASSLSGRSYNEQFFGPGTRLTVL.

The chain couples TRBV2 to TRBJ2-1; no definite D call. Germline assignment: CDR1 SNHLY and CDR2 FYNNEI. CDR3 length: 13 amino acids. Deletions cut 4 bases from V and 4 bases from J, with 8 bases between. This CDR3 reads CASSGDIYNEQFF. Written as DNA, the CDR3 is TGTGCCAGCAGTGGTGACATATACAATGAGCAGTTCTTC.

The V and J genes are TRBV4-3 and TRBJ1-4, with TRBD1 identical over 9 bases. The germline CDR1 and CDR2 sequences are LGHNA and YSLEER. The CDR3 totals 15 residues. With 3 bases clipped from V and 4 bases from J, the junction kept 3 bases outside the gene matches. The CDR3 sequence is CASSQGQGGNEKLFF. CDR3 coding DNA: TGCGCCAGCAGCCAGGGACAGGGTGGTAATGAAAAACTGTTTTTT.

V and J are TRBV19 and TRBJ1-4, with a tentative D call TRBD1 (6 bases). The CDR3 runs to 15 residues. Germline V gene sequence: CDR1 LNHDA, CDR2 SQIVND (reference sequence). Trimming pared 6 bases from V and 8 bases from J, leaving 19 bases between. CDR3 in DNA: TGTGCCAGTAGGCCCAGCAGGGGACTTGGAGAAAAACTGTTTTTT. Translating it yields CASRPSRGLGEKLFF.

The chain uses TRBV19 and TRBJ1-5; D uncertain. V was shortened by 7 bases and J by 6 bases, with 13 bases between the two germline ends. The CDR3 runs 13 residues. CDR1 and CDR2 from the germline V gene are LNHDA and SQIVND (reference sequence). CDR3 loop: CASNSGLGQPQHF. The CDR3 DNA sequence: TGTGCCAGTAATAGCGGATTAGGTCAGCCCCAGCATTTT.

The gene calls are TRBV6-5 and TRBJ1-4; D perhaps matches TRBD1 (5 bases). Germline CDR1 and CDR2: MNHEY and SVGAGI. The CDR3 runs to 13 residues. V was pared by 6 bases and J by 0 bases, with 5 bases between. In nucleotides, the CDR3 is TGTGCCAGCAGGGGGCCAACTAATGAAAAACTGTTTTTT. Translated: CASRGPTNEKLFF.

This sequence joins TRBV7-2 and TRBJ1-2, with D possibly matching TRBD1 (5 bases). CDR1 and CDR2 (germline): SGHTA, FQGNSA. The germline V and J ends were trimmed by 1 base and 3 bases, with 6 bases remaining between them. This CDR3 has 13 amino acids. In nucleotides, the CDR3 is TGTGCCAGCAGCTTAGGGGACCACTATGGCTACACCTTC. It is translated as CASSLGDHYGYTF.

The V gene is TRBV5-1, the J gene TRBJ2-3; 12 bases fit TRBD2. This CDR3 region has 16 residues. The trim removed 4 bases at V and 1 base at J, leaving 4 bases unmatched. Per germline, CDR1 SGHRS and CDR2 YFSETQ. CDR3: CASSMGLAGRTDTQYF. The CDR3 DNA is TGCGCCAGCAGCATGGGACTAGCGGGTCGCACAGATACGCAGTATTTT.

The V and J genes are TRBV25-1 and TRBJ1-2; D call uncertain. This CDR3 is built from 12 residues. Deletions cut 3 bases from V and 12 bases from J, with 14 bases between. CDR1 and CDR2 from the germline V gene are MGHDK and SYGVNS. CDR3 bases: TGTGCCAGCAGTGATAGTTCGGATCAACACACCTTC. This translates into CASSDSSDQHTF.

This clone was recorded a few times. This chain links TRBV7-9 with TRBJ1-6; 8 bases fit TRBD1. The trim removed 5 bases at V and 9 bases at J, leaving 6 bases unmatched. Germline loops: CDR1 SEHNR, CDR2 FQNEAQ (reference sequence). The CDR3 extends over 14 amino acids. The CDR3 DNA follows: TGTGCCAGCAGCCCGACAGGGGAGACTTCACCCCTCCACTTT. Amino acid sequence: CASSPTGETSPLHF.

This chain uses TRBV25-1 with TRBJ1-6, with D possibly matching TRBD1 (5 bases). CDR1 is MGHDK and CDR2 is SYGVNS in the germline V gene. This CDR3 has 16 residues. V lost 3 bases, J lost 7 bases, and 16 bases lay in between. The CDR3 region is CASSDSTTAVNSPLHF. The CDR3 DNA is TGTGCCAGCAGTGACTCCACGACAGCAGTCAATTCACCCCTCCACTTT.

A word on this clone: Other DNA sequences in the same sample also yield this CDR3. V gene TRBV12-3 or TRBV12-4 combines with J gene TRBJ1-1, with 8 bases fitting TRBD1. This CDR3 spans 13 amino acids. V gave up 5 bases and J gave up 7 bases; unmatched junction bases: 6. The CDR3 bases are TGTGCCAGCAGTCCCGACAGGGGTGATGAAGCTTTCTTT. Protein sequence: CASSPDRGDEAFF.

Here the CDR3 DNA reads TGTGCCAGCTTAAGCAGAGGACTGCTAAACACTGAAGCTTTCTTT. Translating gives CASLSRGLLNTEAFF. The chain combines TRBV18 with TRBJ1-1, with D uncertain. CDR1 is KGHSH, CDR2 LQKENI, per germline. This CDR3 region has 15 residues. Deletions cut 7 bases from V and 2 bases from J, with 17 bases between.

This clone was detected only once. The rearrangement uses TRBV28 and TRBJ2-7, with D maybe TRBD2 (6 bases). This CDR3 has 14 residues. V lost 6 bases to trimming and J lost 5 bases, with 17 bases between them. Germline-derived CDR1 and CDR2 are MDHEN and SYDVKM. Here the CDR3 reads CASSQRSGRNEQYV. The CDR3 DNA is TGTGCCAGCAGCCAAAGATCGGGGAGGAACGAGCAGTACGTC.

This chain links TRBV27 with TRBJ2-7; 9 positions agree with TRBD2. With 4 bases clipped from V and 2 bases from J, the junction kept 9 bases outside the gene matches. Germline V CDR1 and CDR2: MNHEY, SMNVEV (reference sequence). The CDR3 extends over 16 amino acids. The CDR3 reads CASSSYTSGRPYEQYF. The CDR3 coding sequence is TGTGCCAGCAGTTCCTACACTAGCGGGCGGCCCTACGAGCAGTACTTC.

This clone was observed a handful of times. V usage is TRBV2 and J usage is TRBJ2-2; D gene unclear. V gave up 6 bases and J gave up 6 bases, with 5 bases separating them. CDR3 length: 11 amino acids. Germline V CDR1 and CDR2: SNHLY, FYNNEI. CDR3 DNA sequence: TGTGCCAGCAGGGTGGCCGGGGAGCTGTTTTTT. It codes for CASRVAGELFF.

This chain links TRBV27 with TRBJ2-7; the match to TRBD1 covers 9 bases. In germline, CDR1 is MNHEY, CDR2 SMNVEV (reference sequence). The CDR3 is 14 amino acids. Unmatched junction bases numbered 10, after V lost 5 bases and J lost 8 bases. CDR3 amino acids: CASSEGQGPIQQYF. The CDR3 DNA is TGTGCCAGCAGTGAGGGACAGGGCCCCATCCAGCAGTACTTC.

The rearrangement joins TRBV30 to TRBJ1-5, with 8 nucleotides matching TRBD1. Germline V gene sequence: CDR1 GTSNPN, CDR2 SVGIG (reference sequence). The CDR3 is made up of 14 amino acids. With V trimmed by 2 bases and J by 6 bases, 6 bases remained unmatched. In nucleotides, the CDR3 is TGTGCCTGGAGTCGGACAGGGAATCGTCAGCCCCAGCATTTT. The encoded protein is CAWSRTGNRQPQHF.

The rearrangement joins TRBV5-8 to TRBJ1-5; unclear D gene. Trimming took 0 bases from V and 3 from J, leaving 16 bases between them. Per the germline V gene, CDR1 is SGHTS and CDR2 is YDEGEE. CDR3 length: 17 residues. In DNA, the CDR3 is TGTGCCAGCAGCTTGGACGGGTATAGTAGGGCCAATCAGCCCCAGCATTTT. This gives the protein CASSLDGYSRANQPQHF.

This sequence joins TRBV27 and TRBJ1-6, with D perhaps TRBD1 (6 bases). Germline lookup yields CDR1 MNHEY and CDR2 SMNVEV (reference sequence). Between the trimmed V and J ends, which lost 2 bases and 0 bases, there was a span of 14 bases. The CDR3 is made up of 18 amino acids. CDR3 sequence: CASSLRGGGSSYNSPLHF. In DNA form, the CDR3 reads TGTGCCAGCAGTTTACGAGGGGGAGGGAGCTCCTATAATTCACCCCTCCACTTT.

The J gene is TRBJ2-1, the V gene TRBV7-8; TRBD2 matches 11 bases. The CDR3 sequence is 20 residues long. Looked up from germline, CDR1 is SGHVS and CDR2 is FQNEAQ. V lost 5 bases to trimming and J lost 8 bases; unmatched junction nucleotides: 23. CDR3: CASSLRTGSPLAGVVDEQFF. The CDR3 nucleotides are TGTGCCAGCAGCCTTCGGACAGGTTCGCCACTAGCGGGAGTGGTCGATGAGCAGTTCTTC.

The genes are TRBV4-1 and TRBJ1-2; 10 bases map to TRBD1. The V gene end was trimmed by 4 bases and the J gene end by 1 base; junction bases not matched to a gene: 3. The CDR3 has 15 residues. CDR1 is MGHRA, CDR2 YSYEKL, per germline. This chain's CDR3 is CASSRGQGVNYGYTF. CDR3 DNA sequence: TGCGCCAGCAGCCGAGGACAGGGGGTTAACTATGGCTACACCTTC.

DNA of the CDR3: TGTGCCACAGGACTAGCGGGGGGGCAAGAGACCCAGTACTTC. It codes for CATGLAGGQETQYF. The chain links TRBV10-3 to TRBJ2-5, with 15 bases identical to TRBD2. The V and J ends lost 10 bases and 2 bases, in that order; junction bases with no gene match: 2. From germline, CDR1 is ENHRY and CDR2 SYGVKD. This CDR3 contains 14 residues.